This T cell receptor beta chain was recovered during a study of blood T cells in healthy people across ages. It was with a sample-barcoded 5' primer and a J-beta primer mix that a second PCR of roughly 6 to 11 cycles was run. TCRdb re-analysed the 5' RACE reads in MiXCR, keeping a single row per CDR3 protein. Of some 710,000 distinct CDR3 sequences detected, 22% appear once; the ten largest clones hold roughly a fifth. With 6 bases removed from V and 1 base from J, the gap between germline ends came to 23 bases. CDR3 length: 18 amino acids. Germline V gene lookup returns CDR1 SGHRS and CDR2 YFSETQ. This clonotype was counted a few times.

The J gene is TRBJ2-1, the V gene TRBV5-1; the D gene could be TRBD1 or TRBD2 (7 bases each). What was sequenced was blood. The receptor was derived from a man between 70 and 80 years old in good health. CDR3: CASIEMGGGAQSYNEQFF. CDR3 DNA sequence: TGCGCCAGCATCGAGATGGGAGGGGGCGCTCAATCCTACAATGAGCAGTTCTTC.